This TCR beta chain emerged from a study of radiation and T cells in renal cell carcinoma. V lost 1 base and J 0 bases, leaving 14 bases between the germline ends. The CDR3 has 17 amino acids. Germline lookup yields CDR1 SGHRS and CDR2 YFSETQ. Time point specified: blood 2 weeks post-SBRT. Treatment indicated: 15 Gy SBRT to primary tumor, nephrectomy 4 weeks later. Radiation-treated patients gave blood at baseline, week 2 and week 4. The tumor was a clear cell renal cell carcinoma. Sequencing was performed with immunoSEQ multiplex PCR; in TCRdb, only in-frame clones are kept and a portion is missing. Counted here are about 120,000 clones, more than 80% occurring once; the ten biggest clones make up approximately 2%.

This receptor was obtained from an older woman with renal cell carcinoma. The sequences come from blood, collected from a patient whose treatment included radiotherapy and nephrectomy. V usage is TRBV5-1 and J usage is TRBJ2-1, with D unclear. CDR3 amino acids: CASSLTSTLNSYNEQFF. Written as DNA, the CDR3 is TGCGCCAGCAGCTTGACTTCGACCCTGAACTCCTACAATGAGCAGTTCTTC.